This is a list of T cell receptor beta chains from one sample in a study of shared clonotypes between healthy human individuals. Clones were sequenced by immunoSEQ multiplex PCR, and TCRdb holds only the in-frame ones, with some missing. The data contain around 530,000 clones, roughly four fifths of them singletons. Sequencing was done on a sample of PBMCs. These receptor sequences come from a woman in her 40s in good health. Some clones in this sample may be carry-over from other donors' samples. Each CDR3 is given with its conserved first and last residue. A D gene is named only where the DNA matches it firmly. Only part of the rows carry a size: once, few, many, or a class if the clone is expanded.

j_gene	d_gene	abundance	v_gene	CDR3aa	CDR3nt
TRBJ2-7	TRBD1	few	TRBV14	CASSAGTGKYEQYF	TGTGCCAGCAGTGCCGGGACAGGAAAGTACGAGCAGTACTTC
TRBJ2-2	.	.	TRBV9	CARPPRATGELFF	TGTGCCCGACCCCCAAGGGCCACCGGGGAGCTGTTTTTT
TRBJ2-1	TRBD2	.	TRBV2	CASSEVGTSGRAYNEQFF	TGTGCCAGCAGTGAAGTTGGGACTAGCGGGAGGGCTTACAATGAGCAGTTCTTC
TRBJ2-5	.	.	TRBV30	CAWSVPGAQETQYF	TGTGCCTGGAGTGTACCAGGGGCCCAAGAGACCCAGTACTTC
TRBJ2-3	TRBD2	few	TRBV5-1	CASSLGLAGAVDTQYF	TGCGCCAGTTCGCTCGGACTAGCGGGAGCTGTAGATACGCAGTATTTT
TRBJ1-6	.	.	TRBV7-3	CASSPTPNSPLHF	TGTGCCAGCAGTCCCACCCCCAATTCACCCCTCCACTTT
TRBJ1-5	.	.	TRBV10-3	CAISEASPSGVQPQHF	TGTGCCATCAGTGAGGCGTCTCCATCAGGGGTTCAGCCCCAGCATTTT
TRBJ2-1	TRBD2	.	TRBV28	CASSGTSGSNEQFF	TGTGCCAGCAGTGGGACTAGCGGGAGCAATGAGCAGTTCTTC
TRBJ2-7	.	.	TRBV4-2	CASSQDRTDLYEQHF	TGTGCCAGCAGCCAAGACCGGACGGACCTCTACGAGCAGCACTTC
TRBJ1-1	TRBD1	.	TRBV5-1	CASSAGTGAVTEAFF	TGCGCCAGCAGCGCCGGGACAGGGGCGGTCACTGAAGCTTTCTTT